Listed here are 7 T cell receptor beta chains from one sample, sequenced in a study of blood T cell repertoires in COVID-19. Libraries were prepared by immunoSEQ multiplex PCR; TCRdb keeps only in-frame clonotypes and omits some of them. The table has about 85,000 clones, around 89% seen once. The sample comprised peripheral blood. These receptors were taken from an elderly woman with active or convalescent COVID-19.

This rearrangement joins TRBV2 to TRBJ1-6; D remains ambiguous. From germline, CDR1 is SNHLY and CDR2 FYNNEI. The CDR3 length is 14 residues. Trimming left V 0 bases short and J 5 bases short, with 5 bases between. The CDR3 is CASSEASDNSPLHF. In DNA form, the CDR3 reads TGTGCCAGCAGTGAAGCGTCAGATAATTCACCCCTCCACTTT.

The chain recombines TRBV12-3 or TRBV12-4 with TRBJ1-5; no definite D call. V lost 3 bases and J lost 6, with 9 bases in between. CDR3 length: 13 residues. The CDR3 sequence: CASSFGEGQPQHF. The CDR3 nucleotides read TGTGCCAGCAGTTTCGGGGAGGGTCAGCCCCAGCATTTT.

This clone was counted only a few times. The chain uses TRBV19 and TRBJ2-7; 13 nucleotides line up with TRBD2. The length of the CDR3 is 14 residues. V dropped 3 bases and J dropped 4; count of bases not matched to a gene: 0. Germline CDR1 is LNHDA and CDR2 is SQIVND (reference sequence). CDR3 sequence: CASSMGLAGYEQYF. CDR3 DNA: TGTGCCAGTAGTATGGGACTAGCGGGGTACGAGCAGTACTTC.

The chain joins TRBV3-1 (or the pseudogene TRBV3-2) to TRBJ2-3, with 15 bases lining up with TRBD2. The CDR3 contains 18 residues. The V gene end was trimmed by 2 bases and the J gene end by 2 bases; junction bases not matched to a gene: 5. The germline V gene has CDR1 LGHDT and CDR2 YNNKEL (reference sequence). Here the CDR3 DNA reads TGTGCCAGCAGCCAAAGGGGACTAGCGGGAGGAGACACAGATACGCAGTATTTT. As protein: CASSQRGLAGGDTDTQYF.

The chain couples TRBV28 to TRBJ1-1; D unresolved. Trimming pared 5 bases from V and 5 bases from J, leaving 6 bases between. The CDR3 covers 11 residues. Germline V gives CDR1 MDHEN, CDR2 SYDVKM. In DNA, the CDR3 is TGTGCCAGCAGTGTGAGGACTGAAGCTTTCTTT. This gives the protein CASSVRTEAFF.

The chain links TRBV11-2 to TRBJ1-2, with 8 bases lining up with TRBD1. The CDR3 totals 14 residues. Per germline, CDR1 SGHAT and CDR2 FQNNGV. The junction had 9 bases not matched to a gene; V was cut back by 5 bases and J by 7 bases. The CDR3 DNA is TGTGCCAGCAGCGAGGGACAGGACAACGCTGGCTACACCTTC. Its protein product is CASSEGQDNAGYTF.

The rearrangement links TRBV27 to TRBJ2-7, with 16 bases aligning to TRBD2. The V and J ends lost 5 bases and 2 bases, in that order; junction bases with no gene match: 6. Looked up from germline, CDR1 is MNHEY and CDR2 is SMNVEV (reference sequence). This CDR3 spans 17 amino acids. The CDR3 protein is CASSLGTSGRGAYEQYF. CDR3 coding DNA: TGTGCCAGCAGTCTCGGGACTAGCGGGAGGGGGGCCTACGAGCAGTACTTC.